This T cell receptor beta chain was recovered during a study of blood T cell repertoires in COVID-19. Whole-study context: Samples representing acute and convalescent COVID-19 were sourced from the United States, Italy and Spain. Nucleic acid was either cDNA or gDNA, and it came from T cells, B-cell-depleted T cells, or PBMCs.

Original analysis: Estimated nucleated cell counts came from reference gene primer amplification. Libraries were prepared by immunoSEQ multiplex PCR; TCRdb keeps only in-frame clonotypes and omits some of them. The DNA gave D and trimming, while V, J and clone size come from that table. The data contain about 220,000 clones, approximately 80% of them singletons. With 8 bases removed from V and 2 bases from J, the gap between germline ends came to 12 bases. The CDR3 length is 13 residues. The source is a man younger than 45 with active or convalescent COVID-19. The chain carries TRBV12-3 or TRBV12-4 and TRBJ1-2; D perhaps matches TRBD1 (6 bases). Sequenced material: peripheral blood. CDR3 in amino acids: CASGGHNNYGYTF. The CDR3 DNA reads TGTGCCAGCGGGGGACACAACAACTATGGCTACACCTTC.